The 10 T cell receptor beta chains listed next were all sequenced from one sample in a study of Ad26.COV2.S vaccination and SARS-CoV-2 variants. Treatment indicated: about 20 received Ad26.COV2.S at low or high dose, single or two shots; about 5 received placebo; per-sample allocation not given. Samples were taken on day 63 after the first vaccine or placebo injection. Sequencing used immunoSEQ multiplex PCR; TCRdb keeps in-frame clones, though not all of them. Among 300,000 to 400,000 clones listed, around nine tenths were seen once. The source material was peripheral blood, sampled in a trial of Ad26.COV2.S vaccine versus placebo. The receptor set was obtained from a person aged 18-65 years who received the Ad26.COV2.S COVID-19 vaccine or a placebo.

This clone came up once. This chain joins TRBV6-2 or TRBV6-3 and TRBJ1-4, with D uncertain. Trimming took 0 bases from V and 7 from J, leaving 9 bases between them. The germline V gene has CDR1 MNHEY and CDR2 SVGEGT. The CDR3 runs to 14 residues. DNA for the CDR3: TGTGCCAGCAGTTACTCCCGCGGGGTTGAAAAACTGTTTTTT. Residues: CASSYSRGVEKLFF.

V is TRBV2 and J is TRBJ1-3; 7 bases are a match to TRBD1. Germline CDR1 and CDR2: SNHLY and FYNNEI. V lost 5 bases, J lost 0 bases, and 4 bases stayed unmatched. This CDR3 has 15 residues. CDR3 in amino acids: CASSRDRHSGNTIYF. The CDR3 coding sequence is TGTGCCAGCAGTAGGGACAGACACTCTGGAAACACCATATATTTT.

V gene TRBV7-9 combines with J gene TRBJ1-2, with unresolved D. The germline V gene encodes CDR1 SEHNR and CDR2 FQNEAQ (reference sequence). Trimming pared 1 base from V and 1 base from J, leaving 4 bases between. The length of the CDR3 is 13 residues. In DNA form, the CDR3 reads TGTGCCAGCAGCTTAGGACTTAACTATGGCTACACCTTC. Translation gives CASSLGLNYGYTF.

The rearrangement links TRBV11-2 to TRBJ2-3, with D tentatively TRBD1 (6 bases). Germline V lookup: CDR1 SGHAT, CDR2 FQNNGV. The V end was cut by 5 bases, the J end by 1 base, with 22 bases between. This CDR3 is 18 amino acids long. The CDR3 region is CASSPNGGPRLGTDTQYF. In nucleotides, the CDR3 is TGTGCCAGCAGCCCTAATGGGGGCCCTAGATTGGGCACAGATACGCAGTATTTT.

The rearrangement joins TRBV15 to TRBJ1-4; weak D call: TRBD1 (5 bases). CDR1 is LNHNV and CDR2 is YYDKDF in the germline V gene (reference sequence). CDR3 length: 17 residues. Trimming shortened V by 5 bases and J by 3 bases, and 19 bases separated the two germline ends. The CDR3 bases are TGTGCCACCAGCGGACACGACAAGACCTGGGCTAATGAAAAACTGTTTTTT. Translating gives CATSGHDKTWANEKLFF.

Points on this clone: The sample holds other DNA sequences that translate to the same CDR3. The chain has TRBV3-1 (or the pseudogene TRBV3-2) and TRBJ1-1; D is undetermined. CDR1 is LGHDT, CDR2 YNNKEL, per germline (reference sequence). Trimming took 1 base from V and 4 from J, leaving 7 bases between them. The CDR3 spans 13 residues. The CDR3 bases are TGTGCCAGCAGCCAAGGGGGTGGCACTGAAGCTTTCTTT. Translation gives CASSQGGGTEAFF.

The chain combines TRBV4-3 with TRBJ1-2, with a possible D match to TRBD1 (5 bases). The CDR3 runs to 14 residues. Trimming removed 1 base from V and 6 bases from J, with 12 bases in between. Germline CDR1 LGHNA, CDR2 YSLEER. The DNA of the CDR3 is TGCGCCAGCAGCCAAGGGCCGCAGGGAAATGGCTACACCTTC. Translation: CASSQGPQGNGYTF.

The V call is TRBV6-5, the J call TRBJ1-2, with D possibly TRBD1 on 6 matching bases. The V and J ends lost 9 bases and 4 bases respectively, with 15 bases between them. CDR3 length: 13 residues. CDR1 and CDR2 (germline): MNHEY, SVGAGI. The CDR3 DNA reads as TGTGCCAGTCGGCAATCCAGGGGCTATGGCTACACCTTC. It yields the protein CASRQSRGYGYTF.

Here the CDR3 DNA reads TGTGCCATCAGTGTGTTGGACAGGATCACAGATACGCAGTATTTT. It is translated as CAISVLDRITDTQYF. The V call is TRBV10-3, the J call TRBJ2-3, with 7 bases matching TRBD1. Germline V lookup: CDR1 ENHRY, CDR2 SYGVKD. V trimming: 4 bases; J trimming: 2 bases; junction bases outside the gene matches: 6. The CDR3 extends over 15 amino acids.

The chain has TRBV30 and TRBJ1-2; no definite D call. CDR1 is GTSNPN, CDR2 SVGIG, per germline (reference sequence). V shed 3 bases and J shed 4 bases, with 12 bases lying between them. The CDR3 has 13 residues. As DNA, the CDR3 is TGTGCCTGGAGGGTGAGGGAAGGCTATGGCTACACCTTC. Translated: CAWRVREGYGYTF.